The 12 T cell receptor beta chains below come from one sample, sequenced in a study of OX40 agonist ivuxolimab in advanced cancers. Sequenced by immunoSEQ multiplex PCR; TCRdb stores in-frame clones only, minus some. The table lists about 46,000 clones, approximately 86% of them singletons. Sample: CD4+ or CD8+ T cells sorted from blood, taken in a trial of the OX40 agonist ivuxolimab. The receptor source for this set is an adult with an advanced solid tumor such as melanoma, head and neck, liver or kidney cancer.

This chain connects TRBV27 to TRBJ2-7, with D tentatively TRBD1 or TRBD2 (5 bases each). V gave up 7 bases and J gave up 3 bases, with 22 bases separating them. The germline V gene has CDR1 MNHEY and CDR2 SMNVEV (reference sequence). There are 16 residues in the CDR3. The CDR3: CASTMTSGAGRYEQYF. CDR3 DNA: TGTGCCAGCACCATGACTTCCGGGGCAGGGCGCTACGAGCAGTACTTC.

The V gene is TRBV9, the J gene TRBJ2-7; D is possibly TRBD1 (5 bases). The germline V gene encodes CDR1 SGDLS and CDR2 YYNGEE. The CDR3 loop spans 15 amino acids. Trimming removed 1 base at V and 0 bases at J, with 11 bases between. The CDR3 DNA sequence: TGTGCCAGCAGCGTAAGGGGTGAGAGCTCCTACGAGCAGTACTTC. It codes for CASSVRGESSYEQYF.

The V call is TRBV27, the J call TRBJ2-1, with TRBD2 matching over 8 bases. CDR1 is MNHEY and CDR2 is SMNVEV in the germline V gene (reference sequence). The CDR3 length is 15 residues. The trim removed 4 bases at V and 3 bases at J, leaving 5 bases unmatched. CDR3 DNA: TGTGCCAGCAGTTGGGCGGGAGGCGACTACAATGAGCAGTTCTTC. Translation: CASSWAGGDYNEQFF.

The chain uses TRBV5-5 and TRBJ2-2; no firm D call. Trimming removed 4 bases at V and 3 bases at J, with 16 bases between. Germline CDR1 SGHKS, CDR2 YYEKEE (reference sequence). The CDR3 has 16 residues. CDR3 sequence: CASSPPLGPDTGELFF. DNA of the CDR3: TGTGCCAGCAGCCCCCCCTTGGGCCCGGACACCGGGGAGCTGTTTTTT.

The gene calls are TRBV9 and TRBJ2-1, with 16 bases matching TRBD2. Germline CDR1 and CDR2: SGDLS and YYNGEE. The CDR3 is made up of 16 amino acids. The trim removed 4 bases at V and 8 bases at J, leaving 6 bases unmatched. The CDR3 DNA reads TGTGCCAGCAGCTCCCTGGGACTAGCGGGGGGGCATGAGCAGTTCTTC. Its translation is CASSSLGLAGGHEQFF.

The chain is built from TRBV7-9 and TRBJ1-1, with 7 nucleotides matching TRBD1. Trimming cost V 4 bases and J 0 bases; bases outside gene matches: 8. This CDR3 comprises 16 residues. Germline CDR1 is SEHNR and CDR2 is FQNEAQ (reference sequence). This chain's CDR3 is CASSSTGTDLNTEAFF. The CDR3 nucleotides are TGTGCCAGCAGCTCTACCGGGACAGATTTGAACACTGAAGCTTTCTTT. The entire variable domain, with the rest obtained from reference TRBV7-9 and TRBJ1-1, is as follows: DTGVSQNPRHKITKRGQNVTFRCDPISEHNRLYWYRQTLGQGPEFLTYFQNEAQLEKSRLLSDRFSAERPKGSFSTLEIQRTEQGDSAMYLCASSSTGTDLNTEAFFGQGTRLTVV.

The gene calls are TRBV9 and TRBJ2-1; tentatively, D is TRBD2 (6 bases). V was clipped by 3 bases and J by 5 bases, with 18 bases between them. CDR3 length equals 16 residues. CDR1 is SGDLS and CDR2 is YYNGEE in the germline V gene. CDR3 nucleotide sequence: TGTGCCAGCAGCGGCCGTAGCGGTCGACCCAACAATGAGCAGTTCTTC. It translates to CASSGRSGRPNNEQFF.

This sequence joins TRBV7-9 and TRBJ1-2, with D possibly being TRBD1 (5 bases). CDR1 SEHNR and CDR2 FQNEAQ come from the germline V gene (reference sequence). The CDR3 runs 15 residues. V lost 5 bases and J 0 bases, leaving 13 bases between the germline ends. CDR3 protein: CASSLWDGPNYGYTF. The DNA for the CDR3 is TGTGCCAGCAGCCTTTGGGACGGACCTAACTATGGCTACACCTTC.

This clone occurred once. The CDR3 is CASSLYPPDYEQYF. CDR3 DNA sequence: TGTGCCAGCAGTTTGTATCCCCCAGACTACGAGCAGTACTTC. This chain joins TRBV27 and TRBJ2-7; D is undetermined. V lost 3 bases and J 3 bases, leaving 12 bases between the germline ends. This CDR3 region has 14 residues. CDR1 is MNHEY and CDR2 is SMNVEV in the germline V gene (reference sequence).

The rearrangement joins TRBV5-1 to TRBJ2-7; the D gene is possibly TRBD2 (6 bases). V was cut by 4 bases and J by 4 bases, with 12 bases left in between. The CDR3 extends over 13 amino acids. CDR1 and CDR2 from the germline V gene are SGHRS and YFSETQ. This CDR3 is CASSAGIGYEQYF. CDR3 nucleotides: TGCGCCAGCAGCGCGGGGATCGGGTACGAGCAGTACTTC.

The V and J genes are TRBV27 and TRBJ2-4, with 7 bases aligning to TRBD1. Trimming took 0 bases from V and 1 from J; bases not matched to a gene: 9. There are 18 residues in the CDR3. In germline, CDR1 is MNHEY, CDR2 SMNVEV (reference sequence). The CDR3 loop reads CASSLSPLGGAAKNIQYF. CDR3 nucleotide sequence: TGTGCCAGCAGTTTATCTCCCCTAGGGGGCGCCGCCAAAAACATTCAGTACTTC.

The rearrangement links TRBV9 to TRBJ1-2; 8 bases agree with TRBD1. Losses at the gene ends were 5 bases for V and 4 bases for J; bases not matched to a gene: 7. CDR3 length equals 14 residues. The germline CDR1 and CDR2 sequences are SGDLS and YYNGEE. The CDR3 sequence is CASRAQGAFYGYTF. In DNA, the CDR3 is TGTGCCAGCAGAGCGCAGGGGGCATTCTATGGCTACACCTTC.